The rows below give T cell receptor beta chains drawn from one sample of a study of post-analysis software for immune sequencing data. One entry per CDR3 protein results from TCRdb running MiXCR on the PCR reads. The data show about 500,000 distinct CDR3 sequences, with approximately 45% seen just once and about 12% held by the top ten. Sequencing was performed on blood. The source of these receptors is a girl under 18 with multiple sclerosis. Both conserved end residues are part of each CDR3. A D gene is named only where the DNA matches it firmly. Expanded clones are given a class, and other clones once, few, many or no size at all.

v_call	clone_size	j_call	d_call	cdr3_nt	cdr3_aa
TRBV29-1	few	TRBJ1-2	.	TGCAGCGTTGAATTGAGTTCTGCTAACTATGGCTACACCTTC	CSVELSSANYGYTF
TRBV29-1	.	TRBJ1-2	.	TGCAGCGTTGAACGCCCGGCATACTATGGCTACACCTTC	CSVERPAYYGYTF
TRBV12-3/TRBV12-4	once	TRBJ1-1	TRBD1	TGTGCCAACAGCCCCGACAGGGGCCAAGCTTTCTTT	CANSPDRGQAFF
TRBV6-5	.	TRBJ2-7	TRBD2	TGTGCCAGCAGTTACGGCGGGAGGAACGAGCAGTACTTC	CASSYGGRNEQYF
TRBV7-9	.	TRBJ2-6	TRBD1	TGTGCCAGCAGCTGGACAGGCACGGTCCCCTTTGGGGCCAACGTCCTGACTTTC	CASSWTGTVPFGANVLTF
TRBV6-6	few	TRBJ2-7	.	TGTGCCAGCAGGGAGACAGCCTACGAGCAGTACTTC	CASRETAYEQYF
TRBV20-1	few	TRBJ1-6	TRBD1	TGCAGTGCTAGAGAGGGAGGGGGCCCAGGGTCACCCCTCCACTTT	CSAREGGGPGSPLHF
TRBV5-1	.	TRBJ2-1	TRBD2	TGCGCCAGCAGACAGCAAGCGGGAGGGCCGGCTTACAATGAGCAGTTCTTC	CASRQQAGGPAYNEQFF
TRBV7-3	.	TRBJ2-7	.	TGTGCCAGCAGCTTTTCCCAGGCCTACGAGCAGTACTTC	CASSFSQAYEQYF
TRBV7-2	once	TRBJ2-1	TRBD2	TGTGCCAGCAGCCTACTAGCGGGAGCTAAGGATGAGCAGTTCTTC	CASSLLAGAKDEQFF
TRBV9	few	TRBJ2-5	TRBD2	TGTGCCAGCAGCGCGGGAGGGAGCGCCCCCCTAGGAGAGACCCAGTACTTC	CASSAGGSAPLGETQYF
TRBV12-3/TRBV12-4	few	TRBJ1-1	.	TGTGCCAGCAGTTTAAGGGGACGGGTTGAAGCTTTCTTT	CASSLRGRVEAFF
TRBV4-1	.	TRBJ2-7	TRBD2	TGCGCCAGCAGCCAAGATAGACGCCTAGCGGGGGTCGAGCAGTACTTC	CASSQDRRLAGVEQYF
TRBV9	.	TRBJ2-2	.	TGTGCCAGCAGCGGTAGCCGAGGGGGGCAGGGGAAGAACGGGGAGCTGTTTTTT	CASSGSRGGQGKNGELFF
TRBV6-2/TRBV6-3	.	TRBJ1-5	.	TGTGCCAGCAGTCCCTATACACAGGGATTAAGCAATCAGCCCCAGCATTTT	CASSPYTQGLSNQPQHF
TRBV10-3	.	TRBJ1-2	.	TGTGCCATCAGTGACCAGAGTCCTTATGGCTACACCTTC	CAISDQSPYGYTF
TRBV28	.	TRBJ1-5	.	TGTGCCAGCAGATCCTATCACAATCAGCCCCAGCATTTT	CASRSYHNQPQHF
TRBV20-1	few	TRBJ2-7	.	TGCAGTGCTATCCAACCGGGACGGTACTCACTTGGGGACACCTACGAGCAGTACTTC	CSAIQPGRYSLGDTYEQYF
TRBV4-1	.	TRBJ2-2	.	TGCGCCAGCAGCCACGGTACCCCTAATGGGAGAAAGAAGGACACCGGGGAGCTGTTTTTT	CASSHGTPNGRKKDTGELFF
TRBV4-1	few	TRBJ2-5	TRBD2	TGCGCCAGCAGCCCCCTAGCGGGAGGGCCTTGGGGAGAGACCCAGTACTTC	CASSPLAGGPWGETQYF
TRBV4-1	.	TRBJ2-1	.	TGCGCCAGCAGCCAAGACTCGACCTTGGGAGATGAGCAGTTCTTC	CASSQDSTLGDEQFF
TRBV7-9	.	TRBJ2-1	TRBD2	TGTGCCAGCAGCCCCGGACTAGCGGGGAACTACAATGAGCAGTTCTTC	CASSPGLAGNYNEQFF
TRBV7-2	few	TRBJ2-3	.	TGTGCCAGCCTCGCGGGACGGACCCCCACAGATACGCAGTATTTT	CASLAGRTPTDTQYF
TRBV5-1	.	TRBJ2-1	.	TGCGCCAGCAGTCTCCGGGACACCGCTGGCAATGAGCAGTTCTTC	CASSLRDTAGNEQFF
TRBV5-1	few	TRBJ2-1	.	TGCGCCAGCAGCTTGATCGGCGGGATCGGTGAGCAGTTCTTC	CASSLIGGIGEQFF
TRBV7-7	many	TRBJ2-1	.	TGTGCTAGCAGCTCGAGCGGTTACAATGAGCAGTTCTTC	CASSSSGYNEQFF
TRBV3-1	.	TRBJ2-5	.	TGTGCCAGCAACCAAATATGGTCATACAATGAGCAGTACTTC	CASNQIWSYNEQYF
TRBV7-3	few	TRBJ1-2	.	TGTGCCAGCAGCTTTTGGACACCACTCCGAAACTATGGCTACACCTTC	CASSFWTPLRNYGYTF
TRBV7-8	.	TRBJ2-1	.	TGTGCCAGCAGCTTATCCGGGACACCCTCAAACTTAGACAATGAGCAGTTCTTC	CASSLSGTPSNLDNEQFF
TRBV27	.	TRBJ1-5	TRBD1	TGTGCCAGCAGCCCTACCCAGGGGGATCAGCCCCAGCATTTT	CASSPTQGDQPQHF
TRBV5-5	.	TRBJ1-1	.	TGTGCCAGCAGCCCGGGGGCCTACACTGAAGCTTTCTTT	CASSPGAYTEAFF
TRBV7-2	few	TRBJ1-2	.	TGTGCCAGCAGCCGAATTGGGGGCGCGGCCACCTTC	CASSRIGGAATF
TRBV7-3	.	TRBJ2-3	TRBD2	TGTGCCAGCAGCTCGGGAGGATACACAGATACGCAGTATTTT	CASSSGGYTDTQYF
TRBV11-2	.	TRBJ2-7	.	TGTGCCAGTAGGGGAGAAACCGGGCAGTACTTC	CASRGETGQYF
TRBV10-3	few	TRBJ2-5	TRBD2	TGTGCCATCACCCAACCGGGACTAGCGGGAGAAGAGACCCAGTACTTC	CAITQPGLAGEETQYF
TRBV9	.	TRBJ1-5	.	TGTGCCAGCAGCCTTTCGGGCCGTAGCAATCAGCCCCAGCATTTT	CASSLSGRSNQPQHF
TRBV7-9	few	TRBJ2-7	.	TGTGCCAGCAGCTTAAATGCTGCTACCTACGAGCAGTACTTC	CASSLNAATYEQYF
TRBV20-1	many	TRBJ2-7	TRBD2	TGCAGTGCTAGTATGTTGGCTAGCGGGAGGGTTAGCTCCTACGAGCAGTACTTC	CSASMLASGRVSSYEQYF
TRBV5-6	.	TRBJ1-1	.	TGTGCCAGCAGCCTGCTGGTGGGGTTGAACACTGAAGCTTTCTTT	CASSLLVGLNTEAFF
TRBV5-1	.	TRBJ1-1	.	TGCGCCAGCAGCATCACAGGTTACCGAGGGAACACTGAAGCTTTCTTT	CASSITGYRGNTEAFF
TRBV6-1	.	TRBJ2-5	.	TGTGCCAGCAGGATTGGAGGGAGTGGAGAGACCCAGTACTTC	CASRIGGSGETQYF
TRBV28	.	TRBJ1-2	TRBD1	TGTGCCAGCAGTAGAACGACAGGGCGCCTGGGATATGGCTACACCTTC	CASSRTTGRLGYGYTF
TRBV5-1	.	TRBJ1-2	TRBD1	TGCGCCAGTAAGGGACAGGGATACTATGGCTACACCTTC	CASKGQGYYGYTF
TRBV10-3	many	TRBJ2-1	.	TGTGCCATCAGTGACGGGAGTCGGGGCAATGAGCAGTTCTTC	CAISDGSRGNEQFF
TRBV12-3/TRBV12-4	.	TRBJ2-3	.	TGTGCCAGCAGTTGGCGCGGGATCCGTGGAGATACGCAGTATTTT	CASSWRGIRGDTQYF
TRBV9	few	TRBJ2-5	.	TGTGCCAGCAGCGTAGAGGCGGGACAAGAGACCCAGTACTTC	CASSVEAGQETQYF
TRBV7-9	.	TRBJ2-7	.	TGTGCCAGCAGCTTAGATCTCCAGAGGAGCTACGAGCAGTACTTC	CASSLDLQRSYEQYF
TRBV12-3/TRBV12-4	few	TRBJ2-1	TRBD2	TGTGCCAGCAGTTTTCCAGCGGGAGGTTCCTACAATGAGCAGTTCTTC	CASSFPAGGSYNEQFF
TRBV7-2	few	TRBJ2-4	.	TGTGCCAGCAGCTTAGATTTGCCCTCCGCCAAAAACATTCAGTACTTC	CASSLDLPSAKNIQYF
TRBV7-2	.	TRBJ2-1	.	TGTGCCAGCAGCCCGATAAGGGGGGCTGAGCAGTTCTTC	CASSPIRGAEQFF
TRBV20-1	.	TRBJ2-1	.	TGCAGTGCTAGAGATGCGCGAGCGCAGAGTGAGCAGTTCTTC	CSARDARAQSEQFF
TRBV20-1	few	TRBJ2-3	.	TGCAGTGCTAGCCCCGGGACAAGCACAGATACGCAGTATTTT	CSASPGTSTDTQYF
TRBV6-2/TRBV6-3	.	TRBJ2-5	TRBD2	TGTGCCAGCAGCCCATCCCAGGGACTAGCGGGAGAGAGGGGGAGTCGTGAGCAGTACTTC	CASSPSQGLAGERGSREQYF
TRBV13	.	TRBJ2-1	TRBD2	TGTGCCAGCAGCTTACTAGCGGGAGGGTTGTACAATGAGCAGTTCTTC	CASSLLAGGLYNEQFF
TRBV6-5	few	TRBJ1-1	.	TGTGCCAGCAGTACGCGACAGAGAACCAACACTGAAGCTTTCTTT	CASSTRQRTNTEAFF
TRBV10-3	.	TRBJ2-1	.	TGTGCCATCAACGATCCCAATGTAGAACCACAGTTCTTC	CAINDPNVEPQFF
TRBV11-2	.	TRBJ2-3	.	TGTGCCAGCAGCTTAGACCCAGCTAAGAATACGCAGTATTTT	CASSLDPAKNTQYF
TRBV15	.	TRBJ1-1	.	TGTGCCACCAGCAGCCCAAACACTGAAGCTTTCTTT	CATSSPNTEAFF
TRBV6-6	many	TRBJ2-3	TRBD2	TGTGCCAGCAGTGACTGGACTAGCGGGAGTACAGATACGCAGTATTTT	CASSDWTSGSTDTQYF